The clone carrying this T cell receptor beta chain was seen only a few times. Its specificity is not known. This sample is drawn from a study of cytotoxic CD8 clonotypes in ibrutinib-treated CLL. At the level of the study: After a median of about 70 months, 14 patients stayed remitted and some 12 progressed; responses had been partial in some 24 and complete in 2. The study, taken as a whole, reports: Few clonotypes were public, and these shrank or held steady under treatment. Relative to age-matched healthy donors, clonality at baseline was higher, and it tracked circulating CD8+ T-cell counts. Clonality showed a rise at ibrutinib response that reversed toward baseline at progression.

The protocol was immunoSEQ multiplex PCR, while the TCRdb copy is restricted to in-frame clones and leaves out a portion. The repertoire has over 250,000 clones, 76% of them found once; the top ten carry about 5.8%. Germline loops: CDR1 WNHNN, CDR2 SYGVQD (reference sequence). Unmatched junction bases numbered 13, after V lost 0 bases and J lost 3 bases. The length of the CDR3 is 19 residues. The TCR originated in a human donor with chronic lymphocytic leukemia. Specimen: PBMCs, collected at disease progression, from a patient treated with ibrutinib. The V gene is TRBV10-1, the J gene TRBJ2-2; 7 bases map to TRBD1. CDR3 loop: CASSESTGALSWDTGELFF. For the CDR3, the DNA is TGCGCCAGCAGTGAGTCTACAGGGGCCCTGTCCTGGGACACCGGGGAGCTGTTTTTT.